This T cell receptor (beta chain) derives from a study of TIL therapy for anti-PD-1-resistant metastatic lung cancer. Time point meaning: pre-treatment sample, taken before nivolumab and TIL therapy. The immunoSEQ assay was v3. Produced via immunoSEQ multiplex PCR; TCRdb's table is partial and in-frame only. The top ten hold roughly 16% of the sample, which has some 46,000 clones, 79% seen once. Germline values: CDR1 SGDLS, CDR2 YYNGEE. The CDR3 is 15 amino acids. V was clipped by 3 bases and J by 0 bases, with 13 bases between them. The sequence came from a man between 65 and 85 years old with non-small cell lung cancer. The gene calls are TRBV9 and TRBJ2-7; possibly TRBD1 for D (6 bases). The specimen was blood, collected at baseline. The CDR3 loop is CASSEEEGGSYEQYF. CDR3 nucleotides: TGTGCCAGCAGCGAAGAAGAAGGGGGCTCCTACGAGCAGTACTTC.